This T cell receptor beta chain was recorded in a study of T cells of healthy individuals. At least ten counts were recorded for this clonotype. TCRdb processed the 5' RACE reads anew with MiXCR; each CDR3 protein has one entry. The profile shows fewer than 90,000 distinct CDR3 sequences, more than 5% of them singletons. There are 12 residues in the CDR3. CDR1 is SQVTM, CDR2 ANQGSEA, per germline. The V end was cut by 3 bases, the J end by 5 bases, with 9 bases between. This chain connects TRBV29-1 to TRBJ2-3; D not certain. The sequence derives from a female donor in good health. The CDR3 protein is CSVDQSIDTQYF. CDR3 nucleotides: TGCAGCGTTGATCAAAGTATAGATACGCAGTATTTT.